The 15 T cell receptor beta chains in this list originate from one sample, sequenced in a study of blood T cell repertoires in COVID-19. Sequencing used immunoSEQ multiplex PCR; TCRdb keeps in-frame clones, though not all of them. Here the sample spans some 120,000 clones, more than 70% being singletons. What was sequenced was peripheral blood. These receptors originate from a human donor in a cohort sampled during active COVID-19.

V and J are TRBV6-5 and TRBJ1-6; D not certain. This CDR3 spans 15 amino acids. The germline V and J ends were trimmed by 6 bases and 7 bases, with 16 bases remaining between them. The germline CDR1 and CDR2 sequences are MNHEY and SVGAGI. This CDR3 reads CASSRTASGNSPLHF. As DNA, the CDR3 is TGTGCCAGCAGCCGCACCGCGTCGGGGAATTCACCCCTCCACTTT.

The chain carries TRBV4-1 and TRBJ1-1, with 7 nucleotides matching TRBD1. V was pared by 5 bases and J by 5 bases, with 8 bases of the junction left unmatched. Germline V gives CDR1 MGHRA, CDR2 YSYEKL. CDR3 length: 14 residues. The CDR3 protein is CASSERQGWTEAFF. The CDR3 region has the DNA TGCGCCAGCAGCGAACGACAGGGTTGGACTGAAGCTTTCTTT.

The gene calls are TRBV11-3 and TRBJ1-1; no clear D. Trimming took off 6 bases at V and 3 bases at J, with 11 bases between the two ends. Germline V gives CDR1 SGHNT, CDR2 YENEEA. The CDR3 runs 13 residues. CDR3 amino acids: CASSPSGDTEAFF. DNA for the CDR3: TGTGCCAGCAGTCCCAGTGGTGACACTGAAGCTTTCTTT. Based on the CDR3 plus reference TRBV11-3 and TRBJ1-1, the full variable domain is EAGVVQSPRYKIIEKKQPVAFWCNPISGHNTLYWYLQNLGQGPELLIRYENEEAVDDSQLPKDRFSAERLKGVDSTLKIQPAELGDSAVYLCASSPSGDTEAFFGQGTRLTVV.

The chain carries TRBV3-1 (or the pseudogene TRBV3-2) and TRBJ1-3; no clear D. The CDR3 runs 14 residues. Trimming took 3 bases from V and 0 from J, leaving 6 bases between them. CDR1 is LGHDT and CDR2 is YNNKEL in the germline V gene (reference sequence). The CDR3 loop is CASSQLISGNTIYF. CDR3 in DNA: TGTGCCAGCAGCCAGTTAATCTCTGGAAACACCATATATTTT.

This chain connects TRBV6-5 to TRBJ2-7; 10 bases align to TRBD2. The CDR3 is 14 amino acids. Trimming removed 7 bases from V and 1 base from J; junction bases left unmatched: 4. CDR1 is MNHEY and CDR2 is SVGAGI in the germline V gene. In DNA form, the CDR3 reads TGTGCCAGCACGGCTAGCGGGAGTTCCTACGAGCAGTACTTC. It encodes CASTASGSSYEQYF.

This chain uses TRBV27 with TRBJ2-3; 8 bases are a match to TRBD1. Trimming took 5 bases from V and 6 from J; bases not matched to a gene: 10. The CDR3 covers 15 residues. Per germline, CDR1 MNHEY and CDR2 SMNVEV (reference sequence). CDR3 bases: TGTGCCAGCAGTAACCCTCGGACAGGGAGGGATACGCAGTATTTT. It translates to CASSNPRTGRDTQYF.

The chain uses TRBV2 and TRBJ2-7; D possibly corresponds to TRBD1 (5 bases). V was trimmed by 3 bases and J by 7 bases, leaving 16 bases between them. This CDR3 has 14 amino acids. CDR1 is SNHLY, CDR2 FYNNEI, per germline. CDR3 nucleotides: TGTGCCAGCAGTGATATGGCAGGGTCGAGGGAGCAGTACTTC. It encodes CASSDMAGSREQYF.

V is TRBV27 and J is TRBJ2-4; maybe TRBD1 (6 bases). The germline gives CDR1 MNHEY, CDR2 SMNVEV (reference sequence). This CDR3 is 14 amino acids long. V was shortened by 5 bases and J by 9 bases, with 17 bases between the two germline ends. The CDR3 bases are TGTGCCAGCAGTCTACAGGGAGCTAGTGGCATTCAGTACTTC. This translates into CASSLQGASGIQYF.

J is TRBJ2-5 and V is TRBV5-4; D might be TRBD2 (5 bases). This CDR3 has 13 residues. V lost 5 bases to trimming and J lost 5 bases, with 13 bases between them. In germline, CDR1 is SGHNT, CDR2 YYREEE (reference sequence). The CDR3, as DNA: TGTGCCAGCAGTCCCTACTCGGGGGAGACCCAGTACTTC. Protein: CASSPYSGETQYF.

Comments on this clone: This sample also contains other DNA sequences that code for the same CDR3. The chain joins TRBV12-3 or TRBV12-4 to TRBJ2-7, with TRBD1 as a possible D gene (5 bases). Deletions cut 5 bases from V and 3 bases from J, with 5 bases between. This CDR3 spans 11 amino acids. CDR3 nucleotide sequence: TGTGCCAGCAGTCAGGGCTACGAGCAGTACTTC. Amino acid sequence: CASSQGYEQYF.

The chain employs TRBV6-5 and TRBJ2-3; TRBD2 matches at 11 bases. Germline CDR1 reads MNHEY; CDR2 reads SVGAGI. This CDR3 comprises 16 residues. The J segment lost 6 bases and the V segment lost 4 bases, leaving 9 bases of the junction unmatched. CDR3 sequence: CASSSLAGGGLDTQYF. CDR3 nucleotide sequence: TGTGCCAGCAGTTCCCTAGCGGGGGGTGGTTTGGATACGCAGTATTTT.

This clone is a singleton in its sample. This sequence joins TRBV9 and TRBJ1-6; D is unclear. CDR1 is SGDLS and CDR2 is YYNGEE in the germline V gene. Trimming took 0 bases from V and 5 from J, leaving 6 bases between them. This CDR3 is built from 14 residues. This chain's CDR3 is CASSVDPNNSPLHF. The CDR3 coding sequence is TGTGCCAGCAGCGTAGACCCTAATAATTCACCCCTCCACTTT.

This chain connects TRBV28 to TRBJ1-5; D uncertain. V was clipped by 5 bases and J by 3 bases, with 11 bases between them. This CDR3 is built from 14 residues. Per the germline V gene, CDR1 is MDHEN and CDR2 is SYDVKM. CDR3 sequence (DNA): TGTGCCAGCAGTCCGGTACGATTCAATCAGCCCCAGCATTTT. This gives the protein CASSPVRFNQPQHF.

The rearrangement links TRBV28 to TRBJ2-1, with 9 bases fitting TRBD2. The ends lost 4 bases at V and 1 base at J; junction bases unmatched: 2. Germline CDR1 MDHEN, CDR2 SYDVKM. This CDR3 has 15 residues. The CDR3 region is CASSYAGGSYNEQFF. CDR3 DNA: TGTGCCAGCAGTTACGCGGGAGGGTCCTACAATGAGCAGTTCTTC.

V usage is TRBV5-1 and J usage is TRBJ1-1, with 8 bases identical to TRBD1. J gave up 1 base and V 0 bases, and 2 bases lay outside the gene matches. Germline CDR1 and CDR2: SGHRS and YFSETQ. The CDR3 is 15 amino acids. CDR3 coding DNA: TGCGCCAGCAGCTTGGAGGGACAGGCGAACACTGAAGCTTTCTTT. It codes for CASSLEGQANTEAFF. Complete variable domain (other parts from reference TRBV5-1 and TRBJ1-1): KAGVTQTPRYLIKTRGQQVTLSCSPISGHRSVSWYQQTPGQGLQFLFEYFSETQRNKGNFPGRFSGRQFSNSRSEMNVSTLELGDSALYLCASSLEGQANTEAFFGQGTRLTVV.